The 24 T cell receptor beta chains reported below all come from one sample, sequenced in a study of PD-1 blockade in classical Hodgkin lymphoma. Libraries were prepared by immunoSEQ multiplex PCR; TCRdb keeps only in-frame clonotypes and omits some of them. The table records tens of thousands of clones, more than 90% of them present only once. The time point is: cycle 4 day 1 (C4D1), after less than 7 weeks of nivolumab. Exposure to brentuximab vedotin varied, and each patient had relapsed following autologous stem cell transplantation. Sequencing used peripheral blood mononuclear cells (PBMCs), obtained before the fourth cycle of nivolumab. These receptors came from a human donor with classical Hodgkin lymphoma.

The V call is TRBV7-9, the J call TRBJ2-3; 8 bases are shared with TRBD2. The germline gives CDR1 SEHNR, CDR2 FQNEAQ (reference sequence). The V and J ends lost 5 bases and 5 bases, in that order; junction bases with no gene match: 18. The CDR3 runs to 18 residues. CDR3 residues: CASSNPYASGGPKDTQYF. Written as DNA, the CDR3 is TGTGCCAGCAGCAACCCCTATGCGTCGGGAGGGCCAAAAGATACGCAGTATTTT.

The V and J genes are TRBV28 and TRBJ1-1, with D possibly matching TRBD1 (5 bases). V lost 4 bases and J 1 base, leaving 13 bases between the germline ends. This CDR3 contains 15 residues. Germline CDR1 is MDHEN and CDR2 is SYDVKM. The CDR3 DNA reads TGTGCCAGCAGTTCAGCAGGGATCCGGAACACTGAAGCTTTCTTT. Residues: CASSSAGIRNTEAFF.

This clone was picked up one time. The chain uses TRBV20-1 and TRBJ2-5; D is unclear. The V gene lost 3 bases and the J gene lost 3 bases, with 5 bases spanning the gap. The germline gives CDR1 DFQATT, CDR2 SNEGSKA (reference sequence). The CDR3 totals 11 residues. In DNA form, the CDR3 reads TGCAGTGCTAGGGGCAAAGAGACCCAGTACTTC. Amino acids: CSARGKETQYF.

The chain recombines TRBV5-1 with TRBJ2-3; the D gene could be TRBD1 or TRBD2 (5 bases each). The V end was cut by 2 bases, the J end by 2 bases, with 9 bases between. The CDR3 sequence is 14 residues long. Per the germline V gene, CDR1 is SGHRS and CDR2 is YFSETQ. The CDR3 is CASSLGDVTDTQYF. The CDR3 nucleotides are TGCGCCAGCAGCTTAGGGGACGTCACAGATACGCAGTATTTT.

V is TRBV11-2 and J is TRBJ2-4; no definite D call. The CDR3 spans 12 residues. Trimming left V 5 bases short and J 4 bases short, with 6 bases between. The germline V gene has CDR1 SGHAT and CDR2 FQNNGV. CDR3 sequence: CASSGSKNIQYF. The CDR3 DNA reads as TGTGCCAGCAGCGGCAGTAAAAACATTCAGTACTTC.

The gene calls are TRBV23-1 and TRBJ1-5, with D possibly matching TRBD1 (5 bases). TRBV23-1 belongs to the ORF category, with a function that is uncertain. The CDR3 consists of 16 residues. Deletions cut 2 bases from V and 4 bases from J, with 15 bases between. The CDR3 spells CASSQDQGIVNQPQHF. Written as DNA, the CDR3 is TGCGCCAGCAGTCAAGATCAGGGAATAGTGAATCAGCCCCAGCATTTT.

This chain links TRBV2 with TRBJ2-1; no reliable D call. V gave up 0 bases and J gave up 10 bases, with 10 bases separating them. Germline V gene sequence: CDR1 SNHLY, CDR2 FYNNEI. The CDR3 is 13 residues long. The CDR3 sequence: CASSEARREEQFF. The DNA for the CDR3 is TGTGCCAGCAGTGAAGCGCGAAGAGAGGAGCAGTTCTTC. Looking up the rest from reference TRBV2 and TRBJ2-1 gives the full variable domain: EPEVTQTPSHQVTQMGQEVILRCVPISNHLYFYWYRQILGQKVEFLVSFYNNEISEKSEIFDDQFSVERPDGSNFTLKIRSTKLEDSAMYFCASSEARREEQFFGPGTRLTVL.

The V and J genes are TRBV4-1 and TRBJ1-4; perhaps TRBD1 as D (6 bases). Germline CDR1 MGHRA, CDR2 YSYEKL. This CDR3 is 17 amino acids long. Deletions cut 0 bases from V and 7 bases from J, with 18 bases between. The DNA of the CDR3 is TGCGCCAGCAGCCAAGAGGGGACACAGGGTTTAGGTGAAAAACTGTTTTTT. It is translated as CASSQEGTQGLGEKLFF.

This chain links TRBV5-1 with TRBJ2-7; weak D call: TRBD1 (6 bases). The germline CDR1 and CDR2 sequences are SGHRS and YFSETQ. V was clipped by 5 bases and J by 7 bases, with 19 bases between them. The CDR3 is made up of 14 amino acids. CDR3 region: CASRPRTEMWEQYF. CDR3 nucleotide sequence: TGCGCCAGCAGGCCCCGGACAGAGATGTGGGAGCAGTACTTC. The full variable domain, in which reference TRBV5-1 and TRBJ2-7 provide the parts outside the CDR3, is KAGVTQTPRYLIKTRGQQVTLSCSPISGHRSVSWYQQTPGQGLQFLFEYFSETQRNKGNFPGRFSGRQFSNSRSEMNVSTLELGDSALYLCASRPRTEMWEQYFGPGTRLTVT.

Relative to its sample, this clone is medium-sized. V gene TRBV18 combines with J gene TRBJ1-1, with a possible D match to TRBD1 (6 bases). Germline CDR1 and CDR2: KGHSH and LQKENI. Trimming left V 1 base short and J 0 bases short, with 9 bases between. There are 15 residues in the CDR3. The CDR3 loop is CASSPQGEVNTEAFF. The CDR3 DNA reads TGTGCCAGCTCACCACAGGGGGAAGTGAACACTGAAGCTTTCTTT.

This chain connects TRBV5-4 to TRBJ2-1; maybe TRBD2 (5 bases). This CDR3 spans 14 amino acids. Germline V gene sequence: CDR1 SGHNT, CDR2 YYREEE (reference sequence). Deletions cut 3 bases from V and 6 bases from J, with 13 bases between. Here the CDR3 DNA reads TGTGCCAGCAGCTCACCCCACCTAGCCAATGAGCAGTTCTTC. Its translation is CASSSPHLANEQFF.

This clone was picked up a small number of times. This chain's CDR3 is CASSLTGSNEQYF. The CDR3 DNA sequence: TGTGCCAGCAGTTTGACAGGGTCGAACGAGCAGTACTTC. V gene TRBV6-1 combines with J gene TRBJ2-7; TRBD1 agrees at 7 bases. CDR3 size: 13 residues. The germline V gene has CDR1 MNHNS and CDR2 SASEGT. Trimming at V came to 5 bases and at J to 5 bases, leaving 6 bases not matched to a gene.

The chain recombines TRBV28 with TRBJ2-7; D not resolved. The CDR3 runs 12 residues. The germline V gene has CDR1 MDHEN and CDR2 SYDVKM. V dropped 7 bases and J dropped 2 bases, with 9 bases sitting between them. Written as DNA, the CDR3 is TGTGCCAGCAACCTAACCCCCTACGAGCAGTACTTC. Translating gives CASNLTPYEQYF.

The chain employs TRBV28 and TRBJ1-6, with TRBD1 identical over 7 bases. V trimming: 2 bases; J trimming: 13 bases; junction bases outside the gene matches: 17. This CDR3 is 17 amino acids long. The germline V gene has CDR1 MDHEN and CDR2 SYDVKM. This CDR3 reads CASSLIGTAKLDFPLHF. The CDR3 coding sequence is TGTGCCAGCAGTTTAATTGGGACAGCAAAATTAGATTTCCCCCTCCACTTT.

This chain uses TRBV5-4 with TRBJ1-2; D remains ambiguous. The CDR3 spans 15 residues. Germline lookup yields CDR1 SGHNT and CDR2 YYREEE (reference sequence). V gave up 4 bases and J gave up 0 bases, with 13 bases separating them. CDR3: CASSVQLSANYGYTF. As DNA, the CDR3 is TGTGCCAGCAGCGTACAGCTTTCCGCTAACTATGGCTACACCTTC.

V is TRBV5-1 and J is TRBJ2-1, with 11 bases fitting TRBD2. Germline lookup yields CDR1 SGHRS and CDR2 YFSETQ. The J segment lost 4 bases and the V segment lost 5 bases, leaving 5 bases of the junction unmatched. The CDR3 contains 15 residues. The CDR3 DNA sequence: TGCGCCAGCAGTCTAGCGGGAGGCGGGTACAATGAGCAGTTCTTC. Encoded protein: CASSLAGGGYNEQFF. Filled out from reference TRBV5-1 and TRBJ2-1, the complete variable domain reads KAGVTQTPRYLIKTRGQQVTLSCSPISGHRSVSWYQQTPGQGLQFLFEYFSETQRNKGNFPGRFSGRQFSNSRSEMNVSTLELGDSALYLCASSLAGGGYNEQFFGPGTRLTVL.

The V and J genes are TRBV28 and TRBJ1-1; D call uncertain. V was shortened by 6 bases and J by 0 bases, with 11 bases between the two germline ends. The length of the CDR3 is 14 residues. The germline CDR1 and CDR2 sequences are MDHEN and SYDVKM. Written as DNA, the CDR3 is TGTGCCAGCAGCTTCATACTACTGAACACTGAAGCTTTCTTT. This sequence encodes CASSFILLNTEAFF.

This chain links TRBV7-9 with TRBJ2-3; D is ambiguous. Germline lookup yields CDR1 SEHNR and CDR2 FQNEAQ (reference sequence). The V and J ends lost 3 bases and 5 bases respectively, with 15 bases between them. This CDR3 spans 15 amino acids. The CDR3 nucleotides read TGTGCCAGCAGCTTTTTGGAAGGAGCTGGAGATACGCAGTATTTT. Encoded protein: CASSFLEGAGDTQYF.

This clone was seen a few times. The gene calls are TRBV5-4 and TRBJ2-7; D unresolved. The CDR3 consists of 14 residues. The germline V and J ends were trimmed by 2 bases and 1 base, with 10 bases remaining between them. Germline-derived CDR1 and CDR2 are SGHNT and YYREEE (reference sequence). In DNA, the CDR3 is TGTGCCAGCAGCTTCGACGCTATGTCCTACGAGCAGTACTTC. Encoded protein: CASSFDAMSYEQYF.

V gene TRBV2 combines with J gene TRBJ1-3, with 9 bases lining up with TRBD1. CDR3 size: 11 residues. Germline lookup yields CDR1 SNHLY and CDR2 FYNNEI. J was trimmed by 8 bases and V by 8 bases; bases with no gene match: 1. CDR3 in DNA: TGTGCCAGCGGACAGGGGTACACCATATATTTT. Translated, it gives CASGQGYTIYF.

V and J are TRBV9 and TRBJ2-7; tentative D call: TRBD1 (6 bases). The CDR3 is 14 residues long. Deletions cut 3 bases from V and 4 bases from J, with 14 bases between. Germline V gene data show CDR1 as SGDLS and CDR2 as YYNGEE. Here the CDR3 reads CASSARDRGYEQYF. Here the CDR3 DNA reads TGTGCCAGCAGCGCCCGTGATAGGGGGTACGAGCAGTACTTC.

The rearrangement uses TRBV11-2 and TRBJ1-4, with D unresolved. V shed 5 bases and J shed 1 base, with 14 bases lying between them. The CDR3 extends over 16 amino acids. CDR1 is SGHAT, CDR2 FQNNGV, per germline. CDR3 in amino acids: CASSLAVTLTNEKLFF. CDR3 in DNA: TGTGCCAGCAGCCTGGCCGTCACATTAACTAATGAAAAACTGTTTTTT.

V is TRBV5-6 and J is TRBJ1-4; D is unresolved. Germline-derived CDR1 and CDR2 are SGHDT and YYEEEE. The CDR3 has 15 amino acids. V was clipped by 4 bases and J by 7 bases, with 17 bases between them. This CDR3 is CASSRSRLSFEKLFF. The CDR3 DNA reads TGTGCCAGCAGCCGGTCGCGGCTTTCATTTGAAAAACTGTTTTTT.

V is TRBV4-1 and J is TRBJ2-5, with 8 bases identical to TRBD1. The DNA end lines up better with TRBJ2-7; the J call may be wrong. The CDR3 length is 14 residues. Germline CDR1 reads MGHRA; CDR2 reads YSYEKL. This CDR3 is CASSRTGFSDEQYF. The CDR3 region has the DNA TGCGCCAGCAGCCGGACAGGGTTTAGCGACGAGCAGTACTTC.